This section outlines one TCR beta chain sequence together with its context. The CDR3 sequence is 14 residues long. V lost 3 bases and J lost 8, with 11 bases in between. Germline values: CDR1 LGHNA, CDR2 YNFKEQ. This sample stems from a study of T cells after somatic rescue of genetic block. The assay was immunoSEQ multiplex PCR, and TCRdb's table has in-frame clones only and misses some. The sample has 68,000 or so clones; 92% are singletons. The receptor was isolated from a man aged 35 to 55. This rearrangement joins TRBV4-2 to TRBJ1-6; a weak D match, TRBD1 (5 bases). The sequenced sample consisted of peripheral blood mononuclear cells (PBMCs). The CDR3 loop is CASSQGRFDSPLHF. DNA of the CDR3: TGTGCCAGCAGCCAGGGACGGTTTGATTCACCCCTCCACTTT.